This T cell receptor (beta chain) was observed in a study of T cell responses to AZD1222 COVID-19 vaccine. The data were produced by immunoSEQ multiplex PCR, yet TCRdb's version contains in-frame clones alone and is incomplete. Found here are 110,000 to 150,000 clones, more than 85% of them singletons; the top ten hold about 3.7%. V was shortened by 0 bases and J by 4 bases, with 13 bases between the two germline ends. CDR1 and CDR2 (germline): SGDLS, YYNGEE. The CDR3 is 15 amino acids. The sequence derives from an adult in good health. The chain couples TRBV9 to TRBJ1-1, with D possibly being TRBD1 (5 bases). Sequencing used peripheral blood, obtained on day 0 of AZD1222 vaccination. The chain's CDR3 is CASSVGGTVGTEAFF. The DNA for the CDR3 is TGTGCCAGCAGCGTAGGGGGGACGGTTGGCACTGAAGCTTTCTTT.